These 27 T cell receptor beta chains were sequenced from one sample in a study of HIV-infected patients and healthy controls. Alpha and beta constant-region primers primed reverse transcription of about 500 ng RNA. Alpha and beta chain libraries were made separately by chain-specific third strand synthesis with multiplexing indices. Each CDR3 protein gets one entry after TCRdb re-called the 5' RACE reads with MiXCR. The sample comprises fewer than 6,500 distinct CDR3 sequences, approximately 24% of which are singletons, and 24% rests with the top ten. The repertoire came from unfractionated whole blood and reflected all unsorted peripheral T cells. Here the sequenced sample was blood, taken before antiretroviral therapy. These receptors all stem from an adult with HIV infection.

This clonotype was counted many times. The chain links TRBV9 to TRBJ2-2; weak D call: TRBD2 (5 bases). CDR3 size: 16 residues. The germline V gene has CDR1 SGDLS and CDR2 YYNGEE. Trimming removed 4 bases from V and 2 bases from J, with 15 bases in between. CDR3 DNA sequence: TGTGCCAGCAGCCTACTAGGTAGCATTAACACCGGGGAGCTGTTTTTT. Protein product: CASSLLGSINTGELFF.

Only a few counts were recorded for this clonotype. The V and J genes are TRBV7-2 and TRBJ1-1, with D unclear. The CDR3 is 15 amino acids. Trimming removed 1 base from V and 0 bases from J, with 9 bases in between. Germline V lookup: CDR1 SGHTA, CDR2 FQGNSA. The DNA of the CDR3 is TGTGCCAGCAGCTTAGGACGCCTCATGAACACTGAAGCTTTCTTT. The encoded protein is CASSLGRLMNTEAFF.

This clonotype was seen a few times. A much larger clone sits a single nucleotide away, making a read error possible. The CDR3 is CDSSPPGLRYNEQFF. The CDR3, as DNA: TGTGACAGCAGCCCACCGGGACTGAGGTACAATGAGCAGTTCTTC. The V call is TRBV12-3 or TRBV12-4, the J call TRBJ2-1; D is possibly TRBD2 (6 bases). CDR3 size: 15 residues.

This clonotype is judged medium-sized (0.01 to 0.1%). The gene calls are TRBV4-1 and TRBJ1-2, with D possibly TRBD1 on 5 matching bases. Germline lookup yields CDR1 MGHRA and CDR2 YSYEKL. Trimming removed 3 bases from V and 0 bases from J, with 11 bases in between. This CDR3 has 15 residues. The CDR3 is CASSHPQTANYGYTF. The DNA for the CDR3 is TGCGCCAGCAGCCACCCCCAGACAGCTAACTATGGCTACACCTTC.

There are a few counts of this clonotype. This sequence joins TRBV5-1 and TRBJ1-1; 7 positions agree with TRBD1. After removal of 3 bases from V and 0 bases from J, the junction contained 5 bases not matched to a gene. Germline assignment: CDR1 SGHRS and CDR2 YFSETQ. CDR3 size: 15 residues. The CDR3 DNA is TGCGCCAGCAGCTCTAAACAGGGGTTGAACACTGAAGCTTTCTTT. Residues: CASSSKQGLNTEAFF. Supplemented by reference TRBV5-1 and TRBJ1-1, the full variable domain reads KAGVTQTPRYLIKTRGQQVTLSCSPISGHRSVSWYQQTPGQGLQFLFEYFSETQRNKGNFPGRFSGRQFSNSRSEMNVSTLELGDSALYLCASSSKQGLNTEAFFGQGTRLTVV.

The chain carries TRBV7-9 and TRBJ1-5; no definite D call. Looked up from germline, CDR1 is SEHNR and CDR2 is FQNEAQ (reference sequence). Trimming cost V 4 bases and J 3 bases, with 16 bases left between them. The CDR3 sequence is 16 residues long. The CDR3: CASSWAPEGYNQPQHF. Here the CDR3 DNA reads TGTGCCAGCAGCTGGGCCCCTGAGGGTTACAATCAGCCCCAGCATTTT.

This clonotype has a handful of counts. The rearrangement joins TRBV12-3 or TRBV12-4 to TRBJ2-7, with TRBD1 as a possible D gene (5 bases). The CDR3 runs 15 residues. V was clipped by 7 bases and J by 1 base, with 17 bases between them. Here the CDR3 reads CASKFKGQGSYEQYF. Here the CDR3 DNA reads TGTGCCAGCAAATTCAAGGGTCAGGGTTCCTACGAGCAGTACTTC.

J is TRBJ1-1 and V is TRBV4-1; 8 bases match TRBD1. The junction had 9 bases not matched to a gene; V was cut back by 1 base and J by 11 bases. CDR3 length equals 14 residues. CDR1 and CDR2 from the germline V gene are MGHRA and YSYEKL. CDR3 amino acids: CASSQGTGSSGAFF. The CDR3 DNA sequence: TGCGCCAGCAGCCAAGGGACAGGGTCCTCTGGCGCTTTCTTT.

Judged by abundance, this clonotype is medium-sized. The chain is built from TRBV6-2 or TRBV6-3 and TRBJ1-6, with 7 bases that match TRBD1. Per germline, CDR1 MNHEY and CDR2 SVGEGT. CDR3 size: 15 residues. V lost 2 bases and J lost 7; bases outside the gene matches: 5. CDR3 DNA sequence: TGTGCCAGCAGTTACGGGGGACAGCCAAATTCACCCCTCCACTTT. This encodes CASSYGGQPNSPLHF.

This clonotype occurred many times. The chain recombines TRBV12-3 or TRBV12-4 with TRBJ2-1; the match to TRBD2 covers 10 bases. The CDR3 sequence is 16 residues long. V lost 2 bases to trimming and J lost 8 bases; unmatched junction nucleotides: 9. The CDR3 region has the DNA TGTGCCAGCAGTTTAAGGATAGCGGGGGGTTTAGATGAGCAGTTCTTC. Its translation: CASSLRIAGGLDEQFF.

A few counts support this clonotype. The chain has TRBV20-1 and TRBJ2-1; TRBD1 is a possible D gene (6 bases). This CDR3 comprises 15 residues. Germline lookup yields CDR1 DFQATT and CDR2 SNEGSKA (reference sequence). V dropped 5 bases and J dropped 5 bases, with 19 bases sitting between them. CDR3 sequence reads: CSAGLTGHPDNEQFF. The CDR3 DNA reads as TGCAGTGCTGGGCTCACAGGGCATCCGGACAATGAGCAGTTCTTC.

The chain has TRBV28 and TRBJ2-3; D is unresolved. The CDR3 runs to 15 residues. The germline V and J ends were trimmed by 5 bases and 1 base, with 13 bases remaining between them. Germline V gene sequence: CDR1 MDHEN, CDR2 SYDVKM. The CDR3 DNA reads TGTGCCAGCAGTCAACAGTCCTCTGGCACAGATACGCAGTATTTT. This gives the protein CASSQQSSGTDTQYF.

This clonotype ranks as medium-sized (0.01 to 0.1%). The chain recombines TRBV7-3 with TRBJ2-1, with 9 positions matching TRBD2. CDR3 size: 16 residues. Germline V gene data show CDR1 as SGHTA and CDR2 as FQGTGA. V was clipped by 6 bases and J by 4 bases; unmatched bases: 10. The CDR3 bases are TGTGCCAGCAGTTCAGTAGGGACTAGCAGTTACAATGAGCAGTTCTTC. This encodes CASSSVGTSSYNEQFF.

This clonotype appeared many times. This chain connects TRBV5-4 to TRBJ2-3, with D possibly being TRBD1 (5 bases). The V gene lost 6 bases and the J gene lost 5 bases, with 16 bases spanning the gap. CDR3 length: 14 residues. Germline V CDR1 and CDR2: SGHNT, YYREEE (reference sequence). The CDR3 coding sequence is TGTGCCAGCACCTGGTGGGGCTACCTAGATACGCAGTATTTT. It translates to CASTWWGYLDTQYF. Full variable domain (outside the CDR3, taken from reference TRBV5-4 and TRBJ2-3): ETGVTQSPTHLIKTRGQQVTLRCSSQSGHNTVSWYQQALGQGPQFIFQYYREEENGRGNFPPRFSGLQFPNYSSELNVNALELDDSALYLCASTWWGYLDTQYFGPGTRLTVL.

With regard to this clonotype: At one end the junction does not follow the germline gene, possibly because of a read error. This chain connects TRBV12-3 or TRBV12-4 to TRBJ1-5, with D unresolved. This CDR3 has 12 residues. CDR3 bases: TGTGCCAGAAGTTTCTCCAGCAAGCCCAAGCATTTT. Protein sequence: CARSFSSKPKHF.

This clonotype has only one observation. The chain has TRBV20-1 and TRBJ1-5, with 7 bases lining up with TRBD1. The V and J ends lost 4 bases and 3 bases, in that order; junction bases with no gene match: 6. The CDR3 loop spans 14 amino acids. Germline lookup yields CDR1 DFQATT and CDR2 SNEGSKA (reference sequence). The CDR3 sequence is CSATSDRANQPQHF. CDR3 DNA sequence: TGCAGTGCTACTTCTGACAGGGCCAATCAGCCCCAGCATTTT.

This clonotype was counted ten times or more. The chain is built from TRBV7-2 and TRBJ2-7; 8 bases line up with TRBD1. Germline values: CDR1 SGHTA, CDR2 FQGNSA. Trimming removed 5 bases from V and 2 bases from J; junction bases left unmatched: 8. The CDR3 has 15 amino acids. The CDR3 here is CASSPYRGETYEQYF. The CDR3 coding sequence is TGTGCCAGCAGCCCTTACAGGGGGGAGACCTACGAGCAGTACTTC.

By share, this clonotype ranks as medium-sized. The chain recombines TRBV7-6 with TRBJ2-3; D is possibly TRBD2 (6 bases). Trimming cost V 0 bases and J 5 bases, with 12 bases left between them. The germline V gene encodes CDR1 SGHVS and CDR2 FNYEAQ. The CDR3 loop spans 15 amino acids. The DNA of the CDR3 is TGTGCCAGCAGCTTAGCGGGGGGTCTGGGAGATACGCAGTATTTT. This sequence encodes CASSLAGGLGDTQYF.

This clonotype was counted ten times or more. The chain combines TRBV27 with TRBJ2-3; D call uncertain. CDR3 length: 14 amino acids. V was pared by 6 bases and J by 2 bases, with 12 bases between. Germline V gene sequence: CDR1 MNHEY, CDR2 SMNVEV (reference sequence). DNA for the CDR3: TGTGCCAGCAGCCCCGTGAGCCACACAGATACGCAGTATTTT. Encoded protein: CASSPVSHTDTQYF.

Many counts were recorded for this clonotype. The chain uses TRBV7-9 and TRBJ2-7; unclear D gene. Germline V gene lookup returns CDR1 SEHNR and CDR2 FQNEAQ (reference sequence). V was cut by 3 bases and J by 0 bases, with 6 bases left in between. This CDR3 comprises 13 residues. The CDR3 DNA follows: TGTGCCAGCAGCTTGCCCAGCTCCTACGAGCAGTACTTC. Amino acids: CASSLPSSYEQYF.

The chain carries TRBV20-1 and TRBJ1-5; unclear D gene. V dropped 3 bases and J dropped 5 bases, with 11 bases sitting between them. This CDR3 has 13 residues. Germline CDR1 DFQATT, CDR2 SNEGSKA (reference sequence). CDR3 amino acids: CSARGGSDQPQHF. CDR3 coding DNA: TGCAGTGCTAGGGGAGGGAGCGATCAGCCCCAGCATTTT.

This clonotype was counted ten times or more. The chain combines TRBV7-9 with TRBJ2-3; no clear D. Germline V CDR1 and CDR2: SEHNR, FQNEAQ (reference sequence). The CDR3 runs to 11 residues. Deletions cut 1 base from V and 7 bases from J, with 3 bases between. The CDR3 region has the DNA TGTGCCAGCAGCTTAGACCATACGCAGTATTTT. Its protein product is CASSLDHTQYF.

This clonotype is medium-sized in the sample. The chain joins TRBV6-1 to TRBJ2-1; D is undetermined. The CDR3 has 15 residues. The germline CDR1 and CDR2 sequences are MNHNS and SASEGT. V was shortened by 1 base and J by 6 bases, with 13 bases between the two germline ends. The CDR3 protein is CASSEGWHSGNEQFF. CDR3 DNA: TGTGCCAGCAGTGAAGGGTGGCACAGTGGCAATGAGCAGTTCTTC.

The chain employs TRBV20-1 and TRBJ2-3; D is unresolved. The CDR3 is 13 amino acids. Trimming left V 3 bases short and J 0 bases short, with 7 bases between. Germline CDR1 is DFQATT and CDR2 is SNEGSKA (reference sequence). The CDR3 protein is CSARDGSTDTQYF. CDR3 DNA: TGCAGTGCTAGGGACGGTAGCACAGATACGCAGTATTTT.

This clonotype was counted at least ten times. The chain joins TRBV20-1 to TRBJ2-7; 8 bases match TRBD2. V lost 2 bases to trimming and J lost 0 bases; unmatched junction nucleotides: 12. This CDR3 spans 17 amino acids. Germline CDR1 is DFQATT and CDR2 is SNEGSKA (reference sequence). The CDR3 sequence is CSARTRLSGGSSYEQYF. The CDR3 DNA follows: TGCAGTGCTAGAACCAGGTTAAGCGGGGGAAGCTCCTACGAGCAGTACTTC.

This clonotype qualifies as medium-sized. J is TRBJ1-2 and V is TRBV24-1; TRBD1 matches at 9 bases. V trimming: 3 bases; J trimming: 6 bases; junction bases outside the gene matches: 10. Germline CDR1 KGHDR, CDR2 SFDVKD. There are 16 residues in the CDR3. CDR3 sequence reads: CATSDATGGTMDGYTF. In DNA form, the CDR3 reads TGTGCCACCAGTGATGCCACAGGGGGCACTATGGATGGCTACACCTTC.

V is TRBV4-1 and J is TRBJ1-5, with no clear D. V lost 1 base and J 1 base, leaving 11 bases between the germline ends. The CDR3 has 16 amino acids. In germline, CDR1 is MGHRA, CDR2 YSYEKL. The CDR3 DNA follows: TGCGCCAGCAGCCAAGTCTGGGCAGCCAGCAATCAGCCCCAGCATTTT. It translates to CASSQVWAASNQPQHF.